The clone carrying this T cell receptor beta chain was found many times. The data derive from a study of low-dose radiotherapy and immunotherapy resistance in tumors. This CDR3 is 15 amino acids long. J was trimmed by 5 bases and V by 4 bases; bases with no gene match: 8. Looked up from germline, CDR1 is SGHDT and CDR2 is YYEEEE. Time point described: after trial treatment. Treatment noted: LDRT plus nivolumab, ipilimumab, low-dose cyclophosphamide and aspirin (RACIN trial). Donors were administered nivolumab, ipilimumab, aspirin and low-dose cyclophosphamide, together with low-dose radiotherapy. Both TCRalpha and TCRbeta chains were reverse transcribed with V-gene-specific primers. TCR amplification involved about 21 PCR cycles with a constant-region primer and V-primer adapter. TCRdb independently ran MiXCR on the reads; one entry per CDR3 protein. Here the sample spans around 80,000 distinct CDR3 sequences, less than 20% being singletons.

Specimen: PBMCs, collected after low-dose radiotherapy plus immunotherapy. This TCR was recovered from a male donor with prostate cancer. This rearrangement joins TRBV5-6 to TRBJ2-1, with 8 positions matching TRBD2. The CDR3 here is CASSQGLVNDNEQFF. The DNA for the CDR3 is TGTGCCAGCAGCCAGGGACTAGTAAACGACAATGAGCAGTTCTTC.